This T cell receptor beta chain was captured by sequencing in a study of chemoradiotherapy in HPV16-positive cancers. This CDR3 spans 12 amino acids. Germline CDR1 is MDHEN and CDR2 is SYDVKM. Trimming pared 7 bases from V and 0 bases from J, leaving 4 bases between. Using immunoSEQ multiplex PCR, the repertoire was profiled, and TCRdb retains in-frame clones only, with some absent. This repertoire shows roughly 13,000 clones, more than 70% found once; its top ten account for around 4%. The sequenced sample was tumor tissue, obtained from a patient who underwent chemoradiotherapy. This sequence joins TRBV28 and TRBJ1-5; D is unclear. This receptor was identified in a human donor with HPV-associated anogenital cancer. CDR3 protein: CASTPSNQPQHF. The DNA for the CDR3 is TGTGCCAGCACACCTAGCAATCAGCCCCAGCATTTT.